This T cell receptor beta chain derives from a study of blood T cell repertoires in COVID-19. The overall study: COVID-19 samples collected from the United States, Italy and Spain covered acute and convalescent phases. PBMCs, B-cell-depleted T cells, or T cells were the source of the cDNA or gDNA that made up the material.

V was shortened by 7 bases and J by 4 bases, with 13 bases between the two germline ends. In germline, CDR1 is SGHAT, CDR2 FQNNGV. This CDR3 has 14 amino acids. It was during active infection that Seattle patients were enrolled and then longitudinally followed. In the original workflow: Using reference gene primer amplification, nucleated cell counts were estimated. This table comes from immunoSEQ multiplex PCR, and its TCRdb copy is limited to in-frame clones, with some not included. Clone size and the V and J calls come from that table; the DNA yielded D and trimming. The sample lists approximately 170,000 clones; around 82% were seen once. This clone was counted many times.

Sequenced input: peripheral blood. This receptor was taken from an elderly man with COVID-19, enrolled during active disease. The V gene is TRBV11-2, the J gene TRBJ2-2, with D maybe TRBD2 (6 bases). CDR3 DNA sequence: TGTGCCAGCAACGTCCTCGGGAGCACCGGGGAGCTGTTTTTT. This translates into CASNVLGSTGELFF.